Each of the 26 T cell receptor beta chains below was sequenced from the same sample in a study of blood T cells in healthy people across ages. A sample-barcoded 5' primer and a J-beta primer mix were used in a second PCR of about 7 to 11 cycles. TCRdb reprocessed the 5' RACE reads via MiXCR and lists one record per CDR3 protein. The sample carries roughly 2 million distinct CDR3 sequences, less than 50% recorded once. Sample: blood. The receptors were gathered from a woman aged 40-49 years in good health.

This sequence joins TRBV5-1 and TRBJ2-1; TRBD1 aligns across 7 bases. The V segment lost 1 base and the J segment 7 bases; nucleotides outside the gene matches: 5. In germline, CDR1 is SGHRS, CDR2 YFSETQ. CDR3 size: 14 residues. CDR3 sequence: CASSLLQGINEQFF. CDR3 nucleotides: TGCGCCAGCAGCTTGTTACAGGGGATTAATGAGCAGTTCTTC. The whole variable domain, filled in from reference TRBV5-1 and TRBJ2-1, reads KAGVTQTPRYLIKTRGQQVTLSCSPISGHRSVSWYQQTPGQGLQFLFEYFSETQRNKGNFPGRFSGRQFSNSRSEMNVSTLELGDSALYLCASSLLQGINEQFFGPGTRLTVL.

V and J are TRBV3-1 and TRBJ1-4; a weak D match, TRBD1 (6 bases). V lost 5 bases, J lost 2 bases, and 15 bases lay in between. The CDR3 runs to 16 residues. CDR1 LGHDT and CDR2 YNNKEL come from the germline V gene (reference sequence). Here the CDR3 reads CASSTHTGFTNEKLFF. DNA of the CDR3: TGTGCCAGCAGCACCCATACAGGGTTTACTAATGAAAAACTGTTTTTT.

This clonotype came up many times. The CDR3 sequence: CASSPRTSGANEQFF. The DNA for the CDR3 is TGTGCCAGCAGTCCCCGGACTAGCGGTGCGAATGAGCAGTTCTTC. V and J are TRBV12-3 or TRBV12-4 and TRBJ2-1; TRBD2 matches at 10 bases. CDR3 length: 15 amino acids. Unmatched junction bases numbered 8, after V lost 5 bases and J lost 7 bases.

This clonotype was detected only a few times. The V and J genes are TRBV5-8 and TRBJ2-1, with 7 bases identical to TRBD2. V lost 4 bases and J lost 0; bases outside the gene matches: 4. The CDR3 is made up of 15 amino acids. The germline gives CDR1 SGHTS, CDR2 YDEGEE. The CDR3, as DNA: TGTGCCAGCAGCCCCGGGACTAACTCCTACAATGAGCAGTTCTTC. It yields the protein CASSPGTNSYNEQFF.

The J gene is TRBJ1-2, the V gene TRBV6-5; 8 bases match TRBD1. The CDR3 extends over 15 amino acids. Germline V gene lookup returns CDR1 MNHEY and CDR2 SVGAGI. The J segment lost 3 bases and the V segment lost 2 bases, leaving 5 bases of the junction unmatched. The chain's CDR3 is CASSYTAQGDYGYTF. CDR3 nucleotide sequence: TGTGCCAGCAGTTACACCGCACAGGGGGACTATGGCTACACCTTC.

The chain employs TRBV7-2 and TRBJ2-4; D is perhaps TRBD1 (6 bases). The CDR3 runs to 15 residues. Trimming took off 2 bases at V and 3 bases at J, with 11 bases between the two ends. Germline values: CDR1 SGHTA, CDR2 FQGNSA. CDR3: CASSLIPDSKNIQYF. The CDR3 nucleotides are TGTGCCAGCAGCTTAATCCCGGACAGCAAAAACATTCAGTACTTC.

In this sample, this clonotype turned up a few times. The rearrangement uses TRBV6-6 and TRBJ2-6; TRBD1 might be the D (6 bases). Per germline, CDR1 MNHNY and CDR2 SVGAGI (reference sequence). Trimming pared 11 bases from V and 2 bases from J, leaving 13 bases between. The CDR3 totals 14 residues. This CDR3 reads CAARAGAGANVLTF. In nucleotides, the CDR3 is TGTGCCGCAAGGGCAGGGGCTGGGGCCAACGTCCTGACTTTC.

This clonotype showed up just a few times. The chain's CDR3 is CASSVATQGEQFF. The CDR3, as DNA: TGTGCCAGCAGCGTAGCGACCCAAGGGGAGCAGTTCTTC. V and J are TRBV9 and TRBJ2-1; D gene ambiguous. Germline CDR1 is SGDLS and CDR2 is YYNGEE. This CDR3 has 13 amino acids. The ends were cut back, 0 bases at V and 10 bases at J, with 11 bases in the middle.

The V and J genes are TRBV6-1 and TRBJ2-5; D is possibly TRBD1 (5 bases). Trimming stripped 10 bases from V and 5 bases from J, with 11 bases between. The CDR3 has 11 residues. CDR1 and CDR2 (germline): MNHNS, SASEGT. The CDR3 loop reads CATNKGETQYF. For the CDR3, the DNA is TGTGCCACGAACAAGGGGGAGACCCAGTACTTC.

This rearrangement joins TRBV11-1 to TRBJ2-5; no reliable D call. With 1 base removed from V and 11 bases from J, the gap between germline ends came to 14 bases. The CDR3 is 13 amino acids. Germline values: CDR1 SGHAT, CDR2 FQDESV (reference sequence). CDR3 coding DNA: TGTGCCAGCAGCTTAGGGTTCAGGAGAGAGCAGTACTTC. Translated, it gives CASSLGFRREQYF.

CDR3 loop: CASSPDRGWVDTQYF. In DNA form, the CDR3 reads TGTGCCAGCAGCCCGGACAGGGGTTGGGTGGATACGCAGTATTTT. This chain uses TRBV11-2 with TRBJ2-3; 9 bases line up with TRBD1. Trimming cost V 5 bases and J 6 bases; bases outside gene matches: 9. The length of the CDR3 is 15 residues. Germline values: CDR1 SGHAT, CDR2 FQNNGV.

The rearrangement joins TRBV6-1 to TRBJ1-5; D not certain. The CDR3 has 13 residues. Trimming pared 1 base from V and 5 bases from J, leaving 6 bases between. Germline CDR1 reads MNHNS; CDR2 reads SASEGT. The CDR3 sequence is CASSEGQDQPQHF. CDR3 in DNA: TGTGCCAGCAGTGAAGGCCAGGATCAGCCCCAGCATTTT.

The chain links TRBV7-2 to TRBJ2-1; possibly TRBD2 for D (6 bases). The CDR3 runs to 14 residues. Trimming removed 3 bases from V and 8 bases from J, with 14 bases in between. In germline, CDR1 is SGHTA, CDR2 FQGNSA. In DNA form, the CDR3 reads TGTGCCAGCAGCTTCGGCGGGGTTTGGGATGAGCAGTTCTTC. This translates into CASSFGGVWDEQFF.

V gene TRBV20-1 combines with J gene TRBJ2-5; 8 bases match TRBD1. This CDR3 has 14 residues. J was trimmed by 5 bases and V by 5 bases; bases with no gene match: 10. CDR1 is DFQATT, CDR2 SNEGSKA, per germline (reference sequence). The chain's CDR3 is CSAATRQGWETQYF. The CDR3 nucleotides read TGCAGTGCTGCAACAAGACAGGGGTGGGAGACCCAGTACTTC.

This clonotype was counted between two and nine times. The chain combines TRBV27 with TRBJ1-5; a possible D gene is TRBD1 (5 bases). The CDR3 covers 13 residues. The V gene's germline CDR1 is MNHEY and CDR2 SMNVEV (reference sequence). V lost 5 bases and J lost 6, with 11 bases in between. CDR3 sequence reads: CASSQGSGQPQHF. CDR3 coding DNA: TGTGCCAGCAGTCAGGGTTCGGGTCAGCCCCAGCATTTT.

Worth noting for this clonotype: Mismatch with germline at one junction end may stem from a read error. This sequence joins TRBV29-1 and TRBJ1-2; 7 positions agree with TRBD1. This CDR3 is built from 13 residues. The germline V gene has CDR1 SQVTM and CDR2 ANQGSEA. CDR3 in amino acids: CNVRNRGDYGYTF. The DNA of the CDR3 is TGCAACGTTAGGAACAGGGGAGACTATGGCTACACCTTC.

The chain recombines TRBV20-1 with TRBJ2-4, with D maybe TRBD2 (5 bases). CDR3 length: 15 residues. The germline CDR1 and CDR2 sequences are DFQATT and SNEGSKA (reference sequence). Trimming left V 5 bases short and J 8 bases short, with 22 bases between. The CDR3 spells CSAFHPKTGIDIQYF. Here the CDR3 DNA reads TGCAGTGCTTTCCATCCCAAGACGGGGATCGACATTCAGTACTTC.

This clonotype was seen only a few times. This chain connects TRBV7-2 to TRBJ1-4; D call uncertain. Germline values: CDR1 SGHTA, CDR2 FQGNSA. The CDR3 loop spans 14 amino acids. The V and J ends lost 1 base and 8 bases respectively, with 11 bases between them. The CDR3 loop reads CASSLVLGGEKLFF. The CDR3 bases are TGTGCCAGCAGCTTAGTGTTAGGTGGGGAAAAACTGTTTTTT.

This chain uses TRBV6-6 with TRBJ1-1; 11 bases agree with TRBD1. The junction had 9 bases not matched to a gene; V was cut back by 7 bases and J by 5 bases. Per the germline V gene, CDR1 is MNHNY and CDR2 is SVGAGI (reference sequence). CDR3 length: 15 amino acids. CDR3 amino acids: CASIPWDRGLTEAFF. The CDR3 nucleotides read TGTGCCAGCATACCCTGGGACAGGGGGTTAACTGAAGCTTTCTTT.

The chain links TRBV7-6 to TRBJ2-3; D is unclear. The CDR3 is 15 amino acids. Germline CDR1 is SGHVS and CDR2 is FNYEAQ. Trimming took 1 base from V and 3 from J, leaving 11 bases between them. The chain's CDR3 is CASSLGVPRTDTQYF. The DNA of the CDR3 is TGTGCCAGCAGCTTAGGGGTCCCGAGGACAGATACGCAGTATTTT.

This clonotype was detected only a few times. The gene calls are TRBV7-2 and TRBJ2-5; D perhaps matches TRBD1 (5 bases). This CDR3 contains 15 residues. The V gene's germline CDR1 is SGHTA and CDR2 FQGNSA. Trimming took 4 bases from V and 4 from J, leaving 16 bases between them. The CDR3, as DNA: TGTGCCAGCAGCTCGGGCAGGGATCCCCGAGAGACCCAGTACTTC. This encodes CASSSGRDPRETQYF.

The chain carries TRBV20-1 and TRBJ1-2; no clear D. Trimming stripped 6 bases from V and 2 bases from J, with 16 bases between. Germline loops: CDR1 DFQATT, CDR2 SNEGSKA (reference sequence). The CDR3 has 14 residues. CDR3: CSAPLGDGNYGYTF. The CDR3 coding sequence is TGCAGTGCCCCCCTTGGAGATGGCAACTATGGCTACACCTTC.

The gene calls are TRBV6-5 and TRBJ2-4; D gene unclear. Germline V gene lookup returns CDR1 MNHEY and CDR2 SVGAGI. V was pared by 6 bases and J by 4 bases, with 10 bases between. The CDR3 is 13 amino acids. The CDR3 is CASSGLGKNIQYF. DNA of the CDR3: TGTGCCAGCAGCGGTCTAGGGAAAAACATTCAGTACTTC.

J is TRBJ2-7 and V is TRBV27; tentatively, D is TRBD1 (5 bases). The CDR3 is made up of 9 amino acids. Germline assignment: CDR1 MNHEY and CDR2 SMNVEV (reference sequence). The CDR3, as DNA: TGTGGACAGATCTACGAGCAGTACTTC. The encoded protein is CGQIYEQYF.

This clonotype was recorded many times. The rearrangement links TRBV20-1 to TRBJ2-7; tentatively, D is TRBD2 (5 bases). Germline values: CDR1 DFQATT, CDR2 SNEGSKA (reference sequence). Trimming removed 3 bases at V and 0 bases at J, with 6 bases between. The CDR3 totals 12 residues. The CDR3 loop reads CSARGSSYEQYF. The CDR3 nucleotides read TGCAGTGCTAGGGGGAGCTCCTACGAGCAGTACTTC.

This clonotype appeared a few times. The chain has TRBV6-2 or TRBV6-3 and TRBJ2-4; D is possibly TRBD1 (6 bases). V lost 0 bases and J 0 bases, leaving 12 bases between the germline ends. Germline assignment: CDR1 MNHEY and CDR2 SVGEGT. The CDR3 contains 17 residues. CDR3: CASSYSSKTGAKNIQYF. DNA for the CDR3: TGTGCCAGCAGTTACTCTTCAAAGACAGGAGCCAAAAACATTCAGTACTTC.